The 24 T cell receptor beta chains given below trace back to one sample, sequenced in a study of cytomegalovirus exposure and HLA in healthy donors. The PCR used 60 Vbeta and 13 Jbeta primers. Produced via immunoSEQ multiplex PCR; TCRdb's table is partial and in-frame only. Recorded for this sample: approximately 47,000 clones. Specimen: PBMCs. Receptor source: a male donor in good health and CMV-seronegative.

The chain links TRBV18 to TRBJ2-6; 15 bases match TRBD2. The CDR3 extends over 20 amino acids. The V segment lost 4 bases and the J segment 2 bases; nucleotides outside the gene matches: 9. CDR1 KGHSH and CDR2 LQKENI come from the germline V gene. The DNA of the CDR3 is TGTGCCAGCTCACAACTCGCCGGGACTAGCGGGGGGCCTGGGGCCAACGTCCTGACTTTC. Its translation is CASSQLAGTSGGPGANVLTF.

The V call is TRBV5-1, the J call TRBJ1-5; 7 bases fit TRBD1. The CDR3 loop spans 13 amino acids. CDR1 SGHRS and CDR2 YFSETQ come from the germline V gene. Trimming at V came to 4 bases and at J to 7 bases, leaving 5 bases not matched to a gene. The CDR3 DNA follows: TGCGCCAGCAGCCTACAGGGGAGCCAGCCCCAGCATTTT. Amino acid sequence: CASSLQGSQPQHF.

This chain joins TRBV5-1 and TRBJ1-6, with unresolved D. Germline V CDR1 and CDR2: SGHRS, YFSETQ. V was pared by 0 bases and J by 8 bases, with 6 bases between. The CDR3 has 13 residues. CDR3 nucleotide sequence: TGCGCCAGCAGCTTGGCCGGTTATTCACCCCTCCACTTT. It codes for CASSLAGYSPLHF. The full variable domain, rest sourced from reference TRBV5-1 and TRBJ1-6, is KAGVTQTPRYLIKTRGQQVTLSCSPISGHRSVSWYQQTPGQGLQFLFEYFSETQRNKGNFPGRFSGRQFSNSRSEMNVSTLELGDSALYLCASSLAGYSPLHFGNGTRLTVT.

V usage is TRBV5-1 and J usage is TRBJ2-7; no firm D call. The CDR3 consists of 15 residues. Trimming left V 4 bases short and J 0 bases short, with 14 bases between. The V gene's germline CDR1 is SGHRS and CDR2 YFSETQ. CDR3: CASSNPGRSSYEQYF. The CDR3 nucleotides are TGCGCCAGCAGCAACCCGGGTCGGAGCTCCTACGAGCAGTACTTC.

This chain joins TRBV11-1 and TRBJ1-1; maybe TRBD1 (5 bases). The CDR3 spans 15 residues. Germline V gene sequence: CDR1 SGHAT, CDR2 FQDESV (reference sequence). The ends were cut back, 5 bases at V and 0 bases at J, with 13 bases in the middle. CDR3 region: CASSPQGLMNTEAFF. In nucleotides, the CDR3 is TGTGCCAGCAGCCCTCAGGGCCTTATGAACACTGAAGCTTTCTTT.

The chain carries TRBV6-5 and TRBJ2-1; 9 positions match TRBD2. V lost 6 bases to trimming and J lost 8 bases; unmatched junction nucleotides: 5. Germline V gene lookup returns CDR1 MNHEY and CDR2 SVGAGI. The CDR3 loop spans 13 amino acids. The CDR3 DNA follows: TGTGCCAGCAGACTAGCGGGCCCCCATGAGCAGTTCTTC. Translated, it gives CASRLAGPHEQFF.

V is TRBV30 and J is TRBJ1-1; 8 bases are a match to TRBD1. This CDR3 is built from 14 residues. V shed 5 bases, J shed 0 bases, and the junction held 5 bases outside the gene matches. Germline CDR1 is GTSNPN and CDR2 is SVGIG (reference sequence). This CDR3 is CAWDRGSMNTEAFF. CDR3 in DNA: TGTGCCTGGGACAGGGGTTCTATGAACACTGAAGCTTTCTTT.

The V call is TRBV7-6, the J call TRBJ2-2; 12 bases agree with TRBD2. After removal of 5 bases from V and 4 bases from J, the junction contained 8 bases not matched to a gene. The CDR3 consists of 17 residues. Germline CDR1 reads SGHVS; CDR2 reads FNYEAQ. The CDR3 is CASSIGTSGQTTGELFF. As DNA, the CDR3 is TGTGCCAGCAGCATCGGGACTAGCGGGCAAACCACCGGGGAGCTGTTTTTT.

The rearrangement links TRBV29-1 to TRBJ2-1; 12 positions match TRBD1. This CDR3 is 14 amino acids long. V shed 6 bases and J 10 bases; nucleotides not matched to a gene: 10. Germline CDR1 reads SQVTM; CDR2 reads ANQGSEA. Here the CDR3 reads CSVGTGGLWNEQFF. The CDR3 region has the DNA TGCAGCGTGGGGACAGGGGGCCTATGGAACGAGCAGTTCTTC.

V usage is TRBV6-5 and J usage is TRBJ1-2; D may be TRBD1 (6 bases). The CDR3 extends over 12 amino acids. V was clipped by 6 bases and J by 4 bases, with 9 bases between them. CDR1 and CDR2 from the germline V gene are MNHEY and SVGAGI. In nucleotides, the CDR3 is TGTGCCAGCAGAGGGGGATCCTATGGCTACACCTTC. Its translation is CASRGGSYGYTF.

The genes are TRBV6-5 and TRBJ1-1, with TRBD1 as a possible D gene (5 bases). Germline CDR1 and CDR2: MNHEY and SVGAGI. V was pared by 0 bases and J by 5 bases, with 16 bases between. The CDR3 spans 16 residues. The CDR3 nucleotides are TGTGCCAGCAGTTACTCAATTTACGGGGGAGGGACTGAAGCTTTCTTT. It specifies CASSYSIYGGGTEAFF.

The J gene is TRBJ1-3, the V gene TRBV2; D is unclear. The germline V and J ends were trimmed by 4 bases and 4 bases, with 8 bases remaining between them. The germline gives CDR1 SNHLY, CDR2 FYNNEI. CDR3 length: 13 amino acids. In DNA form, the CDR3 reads TGTGCCAGCAGTGTCTTGCGGGGAAACACCATATATTTT. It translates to CASSVLRGNTIYF. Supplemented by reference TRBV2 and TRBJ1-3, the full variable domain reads EPEVTQTPSHQVTQMGQEVILRCVPISNHLYFYWYRQILGQKVEFLVSFYNNEISEKSEIFDDQFSVERPDGSNFTLKIRSTKLEDSAMYFCASSVLRGNTIYFGEGSWLTVV.

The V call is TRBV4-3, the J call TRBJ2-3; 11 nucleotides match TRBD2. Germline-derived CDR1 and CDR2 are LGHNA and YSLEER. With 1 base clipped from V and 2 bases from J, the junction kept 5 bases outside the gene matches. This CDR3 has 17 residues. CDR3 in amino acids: CASSQGLAGGNTDTQYF. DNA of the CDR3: TGCGCCAGCAGCCAAGGATTAGCGGGGGGGAACACAGATACGCAGTATTTT.

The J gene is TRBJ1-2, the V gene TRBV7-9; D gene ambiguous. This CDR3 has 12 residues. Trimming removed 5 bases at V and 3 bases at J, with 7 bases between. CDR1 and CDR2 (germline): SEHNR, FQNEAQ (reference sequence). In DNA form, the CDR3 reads TGTGCCAGCAGCGTGGACTACTATGGCTACACCTTC. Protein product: CASSVDYYGYTF.

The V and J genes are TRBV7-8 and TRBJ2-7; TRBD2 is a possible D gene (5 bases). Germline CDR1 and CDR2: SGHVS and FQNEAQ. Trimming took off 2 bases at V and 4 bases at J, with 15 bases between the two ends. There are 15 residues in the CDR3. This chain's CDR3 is CASSLQARTWYEQYF. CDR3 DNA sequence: TGTGCCAGCAGCTTACAGGCCCGGACTTGGTACGAGCAGTACTTC.

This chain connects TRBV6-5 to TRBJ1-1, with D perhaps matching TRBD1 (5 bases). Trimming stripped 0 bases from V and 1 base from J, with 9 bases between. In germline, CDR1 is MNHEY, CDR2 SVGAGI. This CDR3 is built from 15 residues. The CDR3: CASSYSNGGNTEAFF. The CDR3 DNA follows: TGTGCCAGCAGTTACTCGAACGGGGGGAACACTGAAGCTTTCTTT.

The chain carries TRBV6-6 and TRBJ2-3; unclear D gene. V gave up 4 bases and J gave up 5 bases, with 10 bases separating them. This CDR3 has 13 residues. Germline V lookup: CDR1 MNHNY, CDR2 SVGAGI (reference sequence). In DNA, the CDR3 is TGTGCCAGCAGTTTATCTCGAGTAGATACGCAGTATTTT. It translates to CASSLSRVDTQYF.

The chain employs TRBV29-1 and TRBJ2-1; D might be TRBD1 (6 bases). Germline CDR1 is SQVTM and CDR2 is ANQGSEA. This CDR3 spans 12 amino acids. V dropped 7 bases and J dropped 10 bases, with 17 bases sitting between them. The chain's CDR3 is CSGDQQGGEQFF. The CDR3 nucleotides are TGCAGCGGGGACCAACAGGGTGGGGAGCAGTTCTTC.

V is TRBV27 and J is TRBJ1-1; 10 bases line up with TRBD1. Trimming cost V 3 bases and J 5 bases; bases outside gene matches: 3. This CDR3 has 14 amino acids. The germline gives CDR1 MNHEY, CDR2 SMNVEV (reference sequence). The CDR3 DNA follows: TGTGCCAGCAGTTTCGGGACAGGGGTAACTGAAGCTTTCTTT. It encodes CASSFGTGVTEAFF.

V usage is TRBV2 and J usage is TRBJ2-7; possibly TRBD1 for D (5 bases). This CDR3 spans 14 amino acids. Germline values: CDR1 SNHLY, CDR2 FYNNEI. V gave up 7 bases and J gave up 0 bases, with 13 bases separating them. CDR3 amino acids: CASKTGSSSYEQYF. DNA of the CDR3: TGTGCCAGCAAAACAGGCTCTAGCTCCTACGAGCAGTACTTC.

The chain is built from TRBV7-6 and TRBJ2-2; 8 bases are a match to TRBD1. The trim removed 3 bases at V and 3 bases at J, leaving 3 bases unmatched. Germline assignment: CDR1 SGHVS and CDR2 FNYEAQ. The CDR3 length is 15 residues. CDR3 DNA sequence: TGTGCCAGCAGCTTCGACAGGGGTCACACCGGGGAGCTGTTTTTT. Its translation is CASSFDRGHTGELFF. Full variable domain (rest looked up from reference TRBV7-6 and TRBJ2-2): GAGVSQSPRYKVTKRGQDVALRCDPISGHVSLYWYRQALGQGPEFLTYFNYEAQQDKSGLPNDRFSAERPEGSISTLTIQRTEQRDSAMYRCASSFDRGHTGELFFGEGSRLTVL.

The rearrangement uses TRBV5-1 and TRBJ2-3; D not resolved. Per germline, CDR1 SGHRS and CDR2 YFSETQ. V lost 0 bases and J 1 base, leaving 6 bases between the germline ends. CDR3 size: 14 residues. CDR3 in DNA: TGCGCCAGCAGCTTGGGGGCAGGCACAGATACGCAGTATTTT. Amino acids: CASSLGAGTDTQYF.

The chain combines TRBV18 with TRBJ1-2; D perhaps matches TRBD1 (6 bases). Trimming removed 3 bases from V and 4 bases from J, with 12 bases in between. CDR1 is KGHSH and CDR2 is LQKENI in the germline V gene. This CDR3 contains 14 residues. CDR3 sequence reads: CASSPQGQAYGYTF. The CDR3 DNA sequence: TGTGCCAGCTCACCCCAGGGGCAGGCCTATGGCTACACCTTC. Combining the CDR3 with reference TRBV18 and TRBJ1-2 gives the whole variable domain NAGVMQNPRHLVRRRGQEARLRCSPMKGHSHVYWYRQLPEEGLKFMVYLQKENIIDESGMPKERFSAEFPKEGPSILRIQQVVRGDSAAYFCASSPQGQAYGYTFGSGTRLTVV.

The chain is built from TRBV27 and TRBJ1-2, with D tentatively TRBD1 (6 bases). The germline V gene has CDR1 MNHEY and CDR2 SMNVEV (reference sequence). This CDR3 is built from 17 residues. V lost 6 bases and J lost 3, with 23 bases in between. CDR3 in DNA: TGTGCCAGCAGCACGCGAGACAGGAGAGTATCCGACTATGGCTACACCTTC. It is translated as CASSTRDRRVSDYGYTF.